The 32 T cell receptor beta chains given below trace back to one sample, sequenced in a study of CD8 T cells in Susac syndrome. The RNA input was roughly 0.45 to 1 ug, and it was reverse transcribed with random hexamers. Using its own MiXCR run on the immunoSEQ multiplex PCR reads, TCRdb lists one record per CDR3 protein. The top ten hold roughly 0.33% of the sample, which has approximately 120,000 distinct CDR3 sequences, more than 85% seen once. The sample comprised CD8+ T cells from PBMCs. All receptors derive from a human donor with multiple sclerosis.

The chain recombines TRBV10-3 with TRBJ2-6; D remains unclear. Germline values: CDR1 ENHRY, CDR2 SYGVKD. This CDR3 comprises 20 residues. Trimming removed 0 bases at V and 4 bases at J, with 22 bases between. DNA of the CDR3: TGTGCCATCAGTGAGTCGACTCCCCCTCGTGGGGTGATCGGGGCCAACGTCCTGACTTTC. This translates into CAISESTPPRGVIGANVLTF.

The V gene is TRBV5-6, the J gene TRBJ2-7; D is perhaps TRBD2 (6 bases). Trimming stripped 4 bases from V and 0 bases from J, with 11 bases between. The CDR3 sequence is 14 residues long. CDR1 and CDR2 (germline): SGHDT, YYEEEE. The CDR3 sequence: CASSAGGSSYEQYF. The DNA of the CDR3 is TGTGCCAGCAGCGCTGGGGGGTCCTCCTACGAGCAGTACTTC.

The V gene is TRBV10-2, the J gene TRBJ2-2, with D perhaps TRBD1 or TRBD2 (5 bases each). The CDR3 covers 13 residues. Per the germline V gene, CDR1 is WSHSY and CDR2 is SAAADI. The V end was cut by 10 bases, the J end by 3 bases, with 12 bases between. CDR3: CAIQGPDTGELFF. Here the CDR3 DNA reads TGCGCCATTCAGGGACCCGACACCGGGGAGCTGTTTTTT.

V is TRBV6-6 and J is TRBJ2-7, with D tentatively TRBD1 or TRBD2 (5 bases each). The germline V and J ends were trimmed by 4 bases and 11 bases, with 21 bases remaining between them. There are 14 residues in the CDR3. Germline V gene sequence: CDR1 MNHNY, CDR2 SVGAGI (reference sequence). CDR3 residues: CASSSTSGRWEEYV. CDR3 nucleotides: TGTGCCAGCAGTTCTACGTCGGGACGGTGGGAAGAGTACGTC.

V is TRBV7-8 and J is TRBJ2-1, with D unresolved. Per germline, CDR1 SGHVS and CDR2 FQNEAQ. Trimming took off 1 base at V and 2 bases at J, with 9 bases between the two ends. This CDR3 has 15 residues. Here the CDR3 DNA reads TGTGCCAGCAGCTTAGGGGCATATGCCTACAATGAGCAGTTCTTC. The encoded protein is CASSLGAYAYNEQFF. The full variable domain, with the rest looked up from reference TRBV7-8 and TRBJ2-1, is GAGVSQSPRYKVAKRGQDVALRCDPISGHVSLFWYQQALGQGPEFLTYFQNEAQLDKSGLPSDRFFAERPEGSVSTLKIQRTQQEDSAVYLCASSLGAYAYNEQFFGPGTRLTVL.

The rearrangement joins TRBV24-1 to TRBJ2-5; either TRBD1 or TRBD2 may fit D (5 bases each). The CDR3 contains 14 residues. Trimming cost V 4 bases and J 1 base, with 9 bases left between them. Germline assignment: CDR1 KGHDR and CDR2 SFDVKD. The chain's CDR3 is CATSDRGRQETQYF. The CDR3 coding sequence is TGTGCCACCAGTGACCGGGGACGCCAAGAGACCCAGTACTTC.

This chain uses TRBV20-1 with TRBJ1-3; D is uncertain. Germline loops: CDR1 DFQATT, CDR2 SNEGSKA (reference sequence). The CDR3 contains 14 residues. With 0 bases removed from V and 4 bases from J, the gap between germline ends came to 10 bases. CDR3 protein: CSARDGGRGNTIYF. The CDR3 DNA follows: TGCAGTGCTAGAGATGGCGGGAGGGGAAACACCATATATTTT.

The chain uses TRBV6-5 and TRBJ2-1; 7 bases align to TRBD1. The ends lost 4 bases at V and 8 bases at J; junction bases unmatched: 11. Per germline, CDR1 MNHEY and CDR2 SVGAGI. The CDR3 is 15 residues long. The CDR3 region is CASSWDSTSFDEQFF. The CDR3 DNA is TGTGCCAGCAGTTGGGACAGCACCTCGTTCGATGAGCAGTTCTTC.

J is TRBJ1-2 and V is TRBV2; 9 bases map to TRBD1. This CDR3 region has 13 residues. V lost 6 bases and J lost 4; bases outside the gene matches: 3. CDR1 and CDR2 (germline): SNHLY, FYNNEI. The chain's CDR3 is CASRAQGAYGYTF. The CDR3 DNA reads TGTGCCAGCAGAGCACAGGGGGCCTATGGCTACACCTTC.

The chain combines TRBV27 with TRBJ2-1, with 9 bases matching TRBD2. J gave up 1 base and V 6 bases, and 7 bases lay outside the gene matches. This CDR3 is built from 16 residues. Germline V lookup: CDR1 MNHEY, CDR2 SMNVEV (reference sequence). The CDR3 DNA reads TGTGCCAGCAGGGGAAGCGGGAGGAGGTCCTACAATGAGCAGTTCTTC. This encodes CASRGSGRRSYNEQFF.

The rearrangement uses TRBV3-1 and TRBJ2-5; D uncertain. Germline V gives CDR1 LGHDT, CDR2 YNNKEL (reference sequence). Trimming shortened V by 0 bases and J by 5 bases, and 19 bases separated the two germline ends. The CDR3 has 17 amino acids. The CDR3 DNA reads TGTGCCAGCAGCCAAGAAATTTTAGCTTGGCCTTTGGAGACCCAGTACTTC. This translates into CASSQEILAWPLETQYF.

The gene calls are TRBV5-4 and TRBJ1-2; TRBD1 is a possible D gene (5 bases). Trimming removed 0 bases from V and 8 bases from J, with 11 bases in between. CDR3 length equals 13 residues. Looked up from germline, CDR1 is SGHNT and CDR2 is YYREEE (reference sequence). The CDR3, as DNA: TGTGCCAGCAGCTTGGTGGCCGGGGACGGCTACACCTTC. It yields the protein CASSLVAGDGYTF.

This chain uses TRBV6-1 with TRBJ1-5; 12 bases map to TRBD1. Germline V gives CDR1 MNHNS, CDR2 SASEGT. The CDR3 is 17 amino acids. Trimming cost V 1 base and J 6 bases; bases outside gene matches: 7. The CDR3 sequence: CASSEEYGTGGLQPQHF. The CDR3, as DNA: TGTGCCAGCAGTGAAGAGTACGGGACAGGGGGCCTTCAGCCCCAGCATTTT.

This sequence joins TRBV30 and TRBJ1-2; 7 positions agree with TRBD1. The CDR3 totals 14 residues. Germline lookup yields CDR1 GTSNPN and CDR2 SVGIG (reference sequence). With V trimmed by 3 bases and J by 3 bases, 7 bases remained unmatched. The CDR3 DNA reads TGTGCCTGGAGAACAGGGGTTAGTTACTATGGCTACACCTTC. It codes for CAWRTGVSYYGYTF.

The chain recombines TRBV19 with TRBJ1-2; D not resolved. This CDR3 is built from 15 residues. The V and J ends lost 2 bases and 8 bases respectively, with 18 bases between them. In germline, CDR1 is LNHDA, CDR2 SQIVND (reference sequence). CDR3 coding DNA: TGTGCCAGTAGTATAAACGTGGCCTTATGGATGGGCTACACCTTC. Its protein is CASSINVALWMGYTF.

The rearrangement uses TRBV27 and TRBJ2-5, with D unresolved. There are 14 residues in the CDR3. The germline V and J ends were trimmed by 3 bases and 0 bases, with 8 bases remaining between them. Germline CDR1 and CDR2: MNHEY and SMNVEV (reference sequence). CDR3 loop: CASSLFWDQETQYF. The CDR3 bases are TGTGCCAGCAGTTTGTTCTGGGACCAAGAGACCCAGTACTTC.

V usage is TRBV29-1 and J usage is TRBJ1-2; D not resolved. Trimming shortened V by 7 bases and J by 4 bases, and 13 bases separated the two germline ends. This CDR3 has 12 residues. Germline V gives CDR1 SQVTM, CDR2 ANQGSEA. The CDR3 bases are TGCAGCGGCATCCATAGGACCTATGGCTACACCTTC. Protein: CSGIHRTYGYTF.

The chain uses TRBV7-9 and TRBJ2-5, with D maybe TRBD2 (6 bases). The CDR3 contains 14 residues. From germline, CDR1 is SEHNR and CDR2 FQNEAQ (reference sequence). V lost 3 bases to trimming and J lost 4 bases, with 12 bases between them. The CDR3 sequence: CASSLGLTSETQYF. In DNA form, the CDR3 reads TGTGCCAGCAGCTTGGGACTTACATCAGAGACCCAGTACTTC.

V usage is TRBV28 and J usage is TRBJ2-5; TRBD2 matches at 7 bases. This CDR3 has 15 amino acids. Looked up from germline, CDR1 is MDHEN and CDR2 is SYDVKM. The trim removed 3 bases at V and 5 bases at J, leaving 9 bases unmatched. The CDR3 region has the DNA TGTGCCAGCAGTTTCCCGATACTAGCGCGGGAGACCCAGTACTTC. This encodes CASSFPILARETQYF.

The V and J genes are TRBV7-9 and TRBJ1-6; D gene unclear. The CDR3 sequence is 13 residues long. Germline lookup yields CDR1 SEHNR and CDR2 FQNEAQ (reference sequence). The germline V and J ends were trimmed by 4 bases and 7 bases, with 8 bases remaining between them. CDR3 amino acids: CASSSATNSPLHF. The CDR3 bases are TGTGCCAGCAGCTCGGCGACAAATTCACCCCTCCACTTT.

The chain has TRBV30 and TRBJ2-4, with TRBD1 matching over 7 bases. V lost 5 bases to trimming and J lost 9 bases; unmatched junction nucleotides: 7. Germline V gene data show CDR1 as GTSNPN and CDR2 as SVGIG (reference sequence). The CDR3 is made up of 12 amino acids. CDR3 bases: TGTGCCTGGCGACAGGGACGGGGCATTCAGTACTTC. This translates into CAWRQGRGIQYF.

J is TRBJ2-1 and V is TRBV15; D gene unclear. Per germline, CDR1 LNHNV and CDR2 YYDKDF (reference sequence). This CDR3 contains 15 residues. Trimming removed 3 bases at V and 0 bases at J, with 9 bases between. In DNA form, the CDR3 reads TGTGCCACCAGCAGGTCGGAAAGCTCCTACAATGAGCAGTTCTTC. Translated, it gives CATSRSESSYNEQFF.

This clonotype was counted once. The chain combines TRBV9 with TRBJ2-1; 8 bases match TRBD2. The CDR3 is 15 amino acids. J gave up 6 bases and V 3 bases, and 8 bases lay outside the gene matches. Germline lookup yields CDR1 SGDLS and CDR2 YYNGEE. CDR3 sequence reads: CASSGGTSGANEQFF. The CDR3 DNA follows: TGTGCCAGCAGCGGCGGGACTAGTGGAGCCAATGAGCAGTTCTTC. The full variable domain, in which reference TRBV9 and TRBJ2-1 provide the parts outside the CDR3, is DSGVTQTPKHLITATGQRVTLRCSPRSGDLSVYWYQQSLDQGLQFLIQYYNGEERAKGNILERFSAQQFPDLHSELNLSSLELGDSALYFCASSGGTSGANEQFFGPGTRLTVL.

This rearrangement joins TRBV24-1 to TRBJ1-1; no clear D gene. Germline CDR1 is KGHDR and CDR2 is SFDVKD. The CDR3 loop spans 16 amino acids. Trimming took off 5 bases at V and 1 base at J, with 16 bases between the two ends. In DNA form, the CDR3 reads TGTGCCACCAGTGTGCGAATGGGATCGGAGAACACTGAAGCTTTCTTT. As protein: CATSVRMGSENTEAFF.

The rearrangement uses TRBV5-1 and TRBJ1-3; possible D gene TRBD1, 6 bases. This CDR3 is built from 15 residues. The V gene lost 4 bases and the J gene lost 0 bases, with 11 bases spanning the gap. Germline V gene sequence: CDR1 SGHRS, CDR2 YFSETQ. The chain's CDR3 is CASSPGQRSGNTIYF. CDR3 DNA sequence: TGCGCCAGCAGCCCTGGACAGCGCTCTGGAAACACCATATATTTT.

This chain connects TRBV2 to TRBJ1-5, with 9 bases aligning to TRBD1. CDR1 and CDR2 from the germline V gene are SNHLY and FYNNEI. The CDR3 length is 16 residues. Trimming at V came to 3 bases and at J to 4 bases, leaving 7 bases not matched to a gene. The DNA for the CDR3 is TGTGCCAGCAGTGATAGGGTACAGGGGGCGAATCAGCCCCAGCATTTT. Protein sequence: CASSDRVQGANQPQHF.

This chain connects TRBV27 to TRBJ2-7, with 9 bases aligning to TRBD1. The CDR3 extends over 14 amino acids. CDR1 is MNHEY and CDR2 is SMNVEV in the germline V gene (reference sequence). Losses at the gene ends were 4 bases for V and 6 bases for J; bases not matched to a gene: 7. The CDR3 region is CASSWGTGSGEQYF. The CDR3 nucleotides read TGTGCCAGCAGTTGGGGGACAGGGTCGGGCGAGCAGTACTTC.

The chain employs TRBV20-1 and TRBJ2-2; D call uncertain. Germline CDR1 reads DFQATT; CDR2 reads SNEGSKA (reference sequence). The CDR3 length is 15 residues. Trimming removed 2 bases at V and 5 bases at J, with 15 bases between. The CDR3 DNA reads TGCAGTGCTAGACCTCAGGCGCGGCTGACCGGGGAGCTGTTTTTT. Its translation is CSARPQARLTGELFF.

The rearrangement joins TRBV4-1 to TRBJ2-3, with TRBD1 matching over 8 bases. V dropped 4 bases and J dropped 5; count of bases not matched to a gene: 17. Germline CDR1 is MGHRA and CDR2 is YSYEKL. The CDR3 covers 18 residues. The CDR3 sequence is CASSPADRVAPWGDTQYF. The CDR3 DNA reads TGCGCCAGCAGCCCTGCGGACAGGGTGGCCCCTTGGGGAGATACGCAGTATTTT.

The chain carries TRBV9 and TRBJ1-2, with 11 positions matching TRBD1. The CDR3 loop spans 15 amino acids. Germline V CDR1 and CDR2: SGDLS, YYNGEE. V trimming: 1 base; J trimming: 6 bases; junction bases outside the gene matches: 5. Here the CDR3 DNA reads TGTGCCAGCAGCGTATATTGGACAGGGGGCGATGGCTACACCTTC. It codes for CASSVYWTGGDGYTF.

The rearrangement uses TRBV4-1 and TRBJ2-7; perhaps D is TRBD1 or TRBD2 (6 bases each). Germline V gives CDR1 MGHRA, CDR2 YSYEKL. This CDR3 comprises 14 residues. V lost 8 bases and J 5 bases, leaving 19 bases between the germline ends. The CDR3 sequence is CASATGPGANEQYV. CDR3 in DNA: TGCGCCAGCGCCACGGGCCCGGGGGCGAACGAGCAGTACGTC.

The chain employs TRBV27 and TRBJ2-2, with D hard to call. The length of the CDR3 is 18 residues. Looked up from germline, CDR1 is MNHEY and CDR2 is SMNVEV (reference sequence). The V and J ends lost 5 bases and 1 base respectively, with 20 bases between them. The CDR3 region is CASSPNTRRALNTGELFF. CDR3 in DNA: TGTGCCAGCAGTCCAAATACCCGACGTGCCTTGAACACCGGGGAGCTGTTTTTT.